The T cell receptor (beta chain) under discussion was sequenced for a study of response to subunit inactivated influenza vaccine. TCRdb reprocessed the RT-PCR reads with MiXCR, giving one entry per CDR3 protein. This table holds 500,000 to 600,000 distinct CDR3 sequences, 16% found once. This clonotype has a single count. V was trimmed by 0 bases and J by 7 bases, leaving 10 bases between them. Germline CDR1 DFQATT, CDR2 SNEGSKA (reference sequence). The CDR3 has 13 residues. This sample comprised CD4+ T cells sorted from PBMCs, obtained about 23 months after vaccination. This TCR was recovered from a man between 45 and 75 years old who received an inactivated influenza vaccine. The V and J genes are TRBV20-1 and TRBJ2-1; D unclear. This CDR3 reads CSARDSTVNEQFF. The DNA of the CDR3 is TGCAGTGCTAGAGATAGTACTGTTAATGAGCAGTTCTTC.